This T cell receptor (beta chain) was sequenced for a study of shared clonotypes between healthy human individuals. Some clones are missing from TCRdb's copy, which holds only in-frame ones; the method was immunoSEQ multiplex PCR. The data contain about 460,000 clones, roughly three quarters of them singletons. In its sample, this clone was seen once. The junction departs from germline at one end; a sequencing error may be responsible. The same CDR3 is also encoded by other DNA sequences in this sample. CDR1 is MGHRA and CDR2 is YSYEKL in the germline V gene. This CDR3 is built from 16 residues. The rearrangement uses TRBV4-1 and TRBJ1-1; a weak D match, TRBD1 (6 bases). The sample taken for sequencing was PBMCs. The source of this sequence is a woman aged 40 to 50 in good health. Some clones in this sample may be carry-over from other donors' samples. CDR3 DNA sequence: TGTGCCAGCAGCCAAGGGGACACTCACACCAACACTGAAGCTTTCTTT. This gives the protein CASSQGDTHTNTEAFF.